This entry concerns a single T cell receptor (beta chain). The specificity of this receptor is unknown. No base qualities exist here, and no much larger clone lies one base off it. The library came from 5' RACE. The data were produced on a NextSeq 500. Unique molecular identifiers were attached to individual cDNA molecules in the TCR library protocol so that sequencing error and PCR bias could be corrected. Both TCR alpha and beta chains were sequenced, and tight co-correlation was observed between alpha and beta sequence abundances in each sample. As for how the authors treated the data: Decombinator V4 was used to annotate TCR sequences for V gene, J gene and CDR3. Expanded TCRs were defined as changing significantly between any two time points under a Poisson model with p below 0.0001. TCR abundances were normalised to the total number of TCRs sequenced per sample and were expressed as counts per million. TRAV1-2 paired with TRAJ12, TRAJ20 or TRAJ33 defined MAIT TCRs, while TRAV10 paired with TRAJ18 defined iNKT TCRs. VDJdb, accessed 1 November 2021, was searched for CMV, EBV and SARS-CoV-2 annotated TCRs, with TCRs annotated for multiple antigens excluded. TCRdb trimmed public reads at Q25 via fastp, called clones via MiXCR and kept in-frame beta chains. CDR3 protein sequences are deduplicated, and each keeps its most common genes and DNA. TCRdb's processing, not the study's, gives the V and J calls here. The sample table lists under 65,000 distinct CDR3 sequences, roughly 12% of them with a count of one. Jointly, the top ten make up more than 3.5% of the sample.

The sample belongs to a study of early T cells in non-severe SARS-CoV-2 infection (TCRdb year 2021). Regarding the research as a whole: TCR sequencing used bulk RNA from unsorted whole blood, so alpha and beta chains could not be paired.

Study-wide conclusions, independent of this receptor: VDJdb matching was skewed toward anti-spike CD8 responses and likely underestimated virus-specific expansions by missing private and CD4 specificities.

The germline V gene encodes CDR1 KGHSH and CDR2 LQKENI. CDR3 length: 15 amino acids, cysteine to phenylalanine. CDR3 DNA only is kept here, 45 bases in frame from base 1. V sheds 3 bases and J sheds 6 bases, leaving 17 bases between their ends. Set within a cohort of healthcare workers in London, UK, this nested case-control study involved weekly PCR testing of nasopharyngeal swabs along with blood sampling. Healthcare workers were enrolled in the week of the UK lockdown, from 23 to 31 March 2020, and were followed every week for up to roughly 15 weeks. The sequenced material came from whole blood. The receptor was isolated from an adult who was a healthcare worker with PCR-confirmed SARS-CoV-2 infection or an uninfected control (not recorded which). The chain is made from TRBV18 and TRBJ1-1; the D gene is perhaps TRBD1, from 5 matching bases. Read as DNA, the sequence is TGTGCCAGCTCACCTGGCAGGGAGTACCCCCCTGAAGCTTTCTTT. This yields the protein CASSPGREYPPEAFF. Reference TRBV18 and TRBJ1-1 proteins supply the regions before and after the CDR3; the full variable domain is: NAGVMQNPRHLVRRRGQEARLRCSPMKGHSHVYWYRQLPEEGLKFMVYLQKENIIDESGMPKERFSAEFPKEGPSILRIQQVVRGDSAAYFCASSPGREYPPEAFFGQGTRLTVV.